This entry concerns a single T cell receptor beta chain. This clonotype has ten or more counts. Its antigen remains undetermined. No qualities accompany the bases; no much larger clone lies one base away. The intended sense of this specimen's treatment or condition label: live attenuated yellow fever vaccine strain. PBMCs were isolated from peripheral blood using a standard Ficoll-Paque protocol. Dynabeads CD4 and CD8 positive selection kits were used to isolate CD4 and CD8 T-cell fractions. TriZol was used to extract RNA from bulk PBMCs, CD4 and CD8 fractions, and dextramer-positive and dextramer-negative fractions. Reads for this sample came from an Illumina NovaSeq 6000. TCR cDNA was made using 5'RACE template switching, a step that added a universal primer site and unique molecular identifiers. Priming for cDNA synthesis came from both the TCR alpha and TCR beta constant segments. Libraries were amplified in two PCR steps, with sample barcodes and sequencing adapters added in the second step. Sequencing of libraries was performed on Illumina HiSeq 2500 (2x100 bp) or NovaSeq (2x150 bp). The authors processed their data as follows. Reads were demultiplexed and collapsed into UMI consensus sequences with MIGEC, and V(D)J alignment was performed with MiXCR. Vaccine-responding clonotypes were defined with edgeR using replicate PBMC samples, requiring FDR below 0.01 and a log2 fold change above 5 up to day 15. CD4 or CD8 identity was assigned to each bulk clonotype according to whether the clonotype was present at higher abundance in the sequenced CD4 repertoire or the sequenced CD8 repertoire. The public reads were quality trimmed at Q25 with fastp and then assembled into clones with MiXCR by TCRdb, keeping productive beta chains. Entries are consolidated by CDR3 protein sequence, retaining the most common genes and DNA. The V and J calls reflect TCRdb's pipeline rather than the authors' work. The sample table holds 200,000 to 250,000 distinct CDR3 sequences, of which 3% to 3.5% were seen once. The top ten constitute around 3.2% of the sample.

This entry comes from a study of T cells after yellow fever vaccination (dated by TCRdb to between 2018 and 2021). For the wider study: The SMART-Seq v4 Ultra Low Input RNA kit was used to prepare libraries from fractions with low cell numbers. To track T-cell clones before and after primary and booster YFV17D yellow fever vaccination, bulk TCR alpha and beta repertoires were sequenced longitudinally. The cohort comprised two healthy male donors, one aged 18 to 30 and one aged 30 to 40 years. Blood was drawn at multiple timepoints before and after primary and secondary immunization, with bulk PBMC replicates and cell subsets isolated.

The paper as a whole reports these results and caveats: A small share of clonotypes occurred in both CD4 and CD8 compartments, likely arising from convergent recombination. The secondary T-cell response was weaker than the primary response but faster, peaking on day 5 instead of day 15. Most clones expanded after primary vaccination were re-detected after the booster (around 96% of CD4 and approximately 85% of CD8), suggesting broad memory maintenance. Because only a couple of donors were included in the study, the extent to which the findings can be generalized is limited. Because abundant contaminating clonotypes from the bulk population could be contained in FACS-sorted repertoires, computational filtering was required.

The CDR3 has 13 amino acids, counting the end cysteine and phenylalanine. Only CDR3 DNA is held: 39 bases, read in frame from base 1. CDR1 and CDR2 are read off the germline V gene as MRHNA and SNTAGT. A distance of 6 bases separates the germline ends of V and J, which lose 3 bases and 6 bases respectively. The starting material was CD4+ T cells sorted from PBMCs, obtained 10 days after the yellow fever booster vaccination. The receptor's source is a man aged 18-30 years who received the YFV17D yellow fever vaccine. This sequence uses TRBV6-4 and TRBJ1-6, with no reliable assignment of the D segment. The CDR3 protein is CASSDKINSPLHF. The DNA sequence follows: TGTGCCAGCAGTGATAAAATTAATTCACCCCTCCACTTT.